The 31 T cell receptor beta chains given below trace back to one sample, sequenced in a study of shared clonotypes between healthy human individuals. This table comes from immunoSEQ multiplex PCR, and its TCRdb copy is limited to in-frame clones, with some not included. This table has roughly 450,000 clones, 60% to 85% appearing once. Sequencing input: PBMCs. Receptors originate from a woman aged 40 to 55 in good health. Some clones in this sample may be carry-over from other donors' samples.

This chain joins TRBV11-2 and TRBJ2-2, with TRBD1 matching over 8 bases. In germline, CDR1 is SGHAT, CDR2 FQNNGV. J lost 6 bases, V lost 3 bases, and 9 bases had no gene match. There are 16 residues in the CDR3. As DNA, the CDR3 is TGTGCCAGCAGCTTTCTATTGGGACAGGACCCCGGGGAGCTGTTTTTT. It codes for CASSFLLGQDPGELFF.

The chain uses TRBV4-1 and TRBJ1-5; TRBD1 might be the D (5 bases). The CDR3 is 17 amino acids. The ends were cut back, 4 bases at V and 0 bases at J, with 16 bases in the middle. Germline V lookup: CDR1 MGHRA, CDR2 YSYEKL. The CDR3 coding sequence is TGCGCCAGCAGCCTAGCCGGGACGGCCTATAGCAATCAGCCCCAGCATTTT. Translated, it gives CASSLAGTAYSNQPQHF.

This sequence joins TRBV9 and TRBJ2-1, with a possible D match to TRBD2 (5 bases). The CDR3 has 15 residues. V lost 4 bases and J 1 base, leaving 12 bases between the germline ends. Per germline, CDR1 SGDLS and CDR2 YYNGEE. The CDR3 DNA reads as TGTGCCAGCAGCAAAGGACGAGGGTCCTACAATGAGCAGTTCTTC. Its translation is CASSKGRGSYNEQFF.

The V and J genes are TRBV27 and TRBJ2-7, with 8 bases matching TRBD2. J lost 0 bases, V lost 4 bases, and 5 bases had no gene match. The CDR3 consists of 15 residues. From germline, CDR1 is MNHEY and CDR2 SMNVEV (reference sequence). The CDR3 region has the DNA TGTGCCAGCAGTTATAGCGGGATCAGCTCCTACGAGCAGTACTTC. Its translation is CASSYSGISSYEQYF.

A few counts support this clone. This rearrangement joins TRBV7-9 to TRBJ1-1, with D possibly being TRBD1 (6 bases). There are 11 residues in the CDR3. From germline, CDR1 is SEHNR and CDR2 FQNEAQ (reference sequence). Trimming cost V 5 bases and J 10 bases, with 11 bases left between them. CDR3 protein: CASSAGQTAFF. The CDR3 nucleotides are TGTGCCAGCAGCGCCGGACAGACAGCTTTCTTT.

This clone was picked up a small number of times. The chain joins TRBV9 to TRBJ1-3; 8 positions match TRBD1. Losses at the gene ends were 3 bases for V and 0 bases for J; bases not matched to a gene: 5. The CDR3 runs 16 residues. From germline, CDR1 is SGDLS and CDR2 YYNGEE. CDR3 DNA: TGTGCCAGCAGCGGAACAGGGGGGAACTCTGGAAACACCATATATTTT. This sequence encodes CASSGTGGNSGNTIYF.

The chain recombines TRBV5-1 with TRBJ2-1; TRBD1 matches at 7 bases. The CDR3 length is 14 residues. Germline CDR1 reads SGHRS; CDR2 reads YFSETQ. The trim removed 4 bases at V and 9 bases at J, leaving 10 bases unmatched. CDR3 region: CASSTSTGVGEQFF. CDR3 in DNA: TGCGCCAGCAGCACCTCAACAGGGGTGGGTGAGCAGTTCTTC.

To note about this clone: Different DNA sequences within this sample yield the same CDR3. The chain links TRBV19 to TRBJ1-5, with 12 bases fitting TRBD1. CDR3 length: 14 amino acids. V shed 5 bases, J shed 6 bases, and the junction held 2 bases outside the gene matches. CDR1 and CDR2 from the germline V gene are LNHDA and SQIVND (reference sequence). CDR3 sequence: CASSGTGGGQPQHF. CDR3 in DNA: TGTGCCAGTAGTGGGACAGGGGGCGGTCAGCCCCAGCATTTT.

The chain couples TRBV6-5 to TRBJ2-1; D may be TRBD2 (6 bases). The V end lost 5 bases, the J end lost 2 bases, and 10 bases lay between the germline ends. Germline CDR1 reads MNHEY; CDR2 reads SVGAGI. The CDR3 is made up of 14 amino acids. CDR3 DNA sequence: TGTGCCAGCAGTCAGGAGGGGACCTACAATGAGCAGTTCTTC. Protein sequence: CASSQEGTYNEQFF.

This chain joins TRBV15 and TRBJ1-2; 9 positions match TRBD1. This CDR3 has 16 amino acids. Trimming at V came to 2 bases and at J to 7 bases, leaving 11 bases not matched to a gene. The germline CDR1 and CDR2 sequences are LNHNV and YYDKDF (reference sequence). The CDR3 region has the DNA TGTGCCACCAGCAGATTCATTGACAGGGGGGCCCCTGGCTACACCTTC. Its protein is CATSRFIDRGAPGYTF.

The chain couples TRBV28 to TRBJ2-1; 8 bases are a match to TRBD2. The germline V gene has CDR1 MDHEN and CDR2 SYDVKM. The V segment lost 5 bases and the J segment 8 bases; nucleotides outside the gene matches: 14. The CDR3 runs 16 residues. DNA for the CDR3: TGTGCCAGCAGTCCGCATCGAAGCGGGAGTTCCCATGAGCAGTTCTTC. As protein: CASSPHRSGSSHEQFF.

The CDR3 reads CAWKGSAYEQYF. Written as DNA, the CDR3 is TGTGCCTGGAAAGGTTCTGCCTACGAGCAGTACTTC. The chain recombines TRBV30 with TRBJ2-7, with D uncertain. The CDR3 totals 12 residues. Germline CDR1 and CDR2: GTSNPN and SVGIG (reference sequence). V lost 4 bases to trimming and J lost 2 bases, with 9 bases between them.

The J gene is TRBJ1-1, the V gene TRBV2, with no clear D. The CDR3 is made up of 16 amino acids. The V gene lost 2 bases and the J gene lost 1 base, with 14 bases spanning the gap. Germline lookup yields CDR1 SNHLY and CDR2 FYNNEI. CDR3 bases: TGTGCCAGCAGTGAACGTAGTCCGGGCACGAACACTGAAGCTTTCTTT. This encodes CASSERSPGTNTEAFF.

This sequence joins TRBV6-5 and TRBJ1-2; D is ambiguous. CDR3 length equals 13 residues. CDR1 MNHEY and CDR2 SVGAGI come from the germline V gene. V was trimmed by 0 bases and J by 4 bases, leaving 6 bases between them. CDR3 DNA sequence: TGTGCCAGCAGTTACTCGAACAGCTATGGCTACACCTTC. As protein: CASSYSNSYGYTF.

The chain couples TRBV25-1 to TRBJ2-1; 10 nucleotides match TRBD2. This CDR3 comprises 15 residues. V dropped 4 bases and J dropped 7; count of bases not matched to a gene: 7. From germline, CDR1 is MGHDK and CDR2 SYGVNS. The CDR3 DNA reads TGTGCCAGCAGTGTACGTCTAGCGGGAGCAAATGAGCAGTTCTTC. Residues: CASSVRLAGANEQFF.

This chain uses TRBV5-8 with TRBJ1-5; D uncertain. The CDR3 is made up of 16 amino acids. V was shortened by 2 bases and J by 2 bases, with 14 bases between the two germline ends. Germline assignment: CDR1 SGHTS and CDR2 YDEGEE. The CDR3 sequence is CASSFGRSDRNQPQHF. The CDR3 DNA is TGTGCCAGCAGCTTTGGGCGGTCGGATCGCAATCAGCCCCAGCATTTT.

The V call is TRBV5-1, the J call TRBJ2-3, with 9 bases fitting TRBD2. Germline CDR1 reads SGHRS; CDR2 reads YFSETQ. Trimming at V came to 4 bases and at J to 2 bases, leaving 8 bases not matched to a gene. CDR3 length: 16 residues. The CDR3 nucleotides read TGCGCCAGCAGCCCCGGCCTAGCGGGGATCACAGATACGCAGTATTTT. This translates into CASSPGLAGITDTQYF. The variable domain in full, completed from reference TRBV5-1 and TRBJ2-3, reads KAGVTQTPRYLIKTRGQQVTLSCSPISGHRSVSWYQQTPGQGLQFLFEYFSETQRNKGNFPGRFSGRQFSNSRSEMNVSTLELGDSALYLCASSPGLAGITDTQYFGPGTRLTVL.

The CDR3, as DNA: TGTGCCACCAGCGCCCCTGGGCCCCAGCATTTT. Its protein is CATSAPGPQHF. V gene TRBV15 combines with J gene TRBJ1-5; D is unresolved. The V and J ends lost 5 bases and 9 bases respectively, with 8 bases between them. Looked up from germline, CDR1 is LNHNV and CDR2 is YYDKDF (reference sequence). This CDR3 has 11 residues.

The gene calls are TRBV28 and TRBJ2-1; the match to TRBD2 covers 10 bases. From germline, CDR1 is MDHEN and CDR2 SYDVKM. Losses at the gene ends were 2 bases for V and 4 bases for J; bases not matched to a gene: 5. This CDR3 contains 16 residues. CDR3 loop: CASSLERTSGYNEQFF. The CDR3 DNA is TGTGCCAGCAGTTTAGAGAGGACTAGCGGATACAATGAGCAGTTCTTC. The full variable domain, with the rest looked up from reference TRBV28 and TRBJ2-1, is DVKVTQSSRYLVKRTGEKVFLECVQDMDHENMFWYRQDPGLGLRLIYFSYDVKMKEKGDIPEGYSVSREKKERFSLILESASTNQTSMYLCASSLERTSGYNEQFFGPGTRLTVL.

V and J are TRBV7-2 and TRBJ2-7; possible D gene TRBD2, 5 bases. This CDR3 has 13 residues. Germline V gives CDR1 SGHTA, CDR2 FQGNSA. The V end lost 0 bases, the J end lost 3 bases, and 6 bases lay between the germline ends. CDR3 in DNA: TGTGCCAGCAGCTTAGCCCGGGACTACGAGCAGTACTTC. It is translated as CASSLARDYEQYF.

The chain employs TRBV30 and TRBJ2-5; D is possibly TRBD2 (6 bases). Trimming took off 3 bases at V and 2 bases at J, with 10 bases between the two ends. CDR1 is GTSNPN and CDR2 is SVGIG in the germline V gene (reference sequence). CDR3 size: 13 residues. This CDR3 is CAWSPGLQETQYF. CDR3 DNA: TGTGCCTGGAGCCCGGGACTTCAAGAGACCCAGTACTTC. Using reference TRBV30 and TRBJ2-5 for the parts outside the CDR3, the full variable domain is SQTIHQWPATLVQPVGSPLSLECTVEGTSNPNLYWYRQAAGRGLQLLFYSVGIGQISSEVPQNLSASRPQDRQFILSSKKLLLSDSGFYLCAWSPGLQETQYFGPGTRLLVL.

This chain uses TRBV11-2 with TRBJ2-3; tentatively, D is TRBD2 (5 bases). Germline V gives CDR1 SGHAT, CDR2 FQNNGV. Trimming left V 1 base short and J 1 base short, with 6 bases between. The CDR3 contains 14 residues. This CDR3 reads CASSLARGTDTQYF. The CDR3 DNA is TGTGCCAGCAGCTTAGCGAGGGGCACAGATACGCAGTATTTT.

The V and J genes are TRBV4-2 and TRBJ2-5; 9 nucleotides agree with TRBD2. From germline, CDR1 is LGHNA and CDR2 YNFKEQ. This CDR3 has 17 amino acids. V shed 3 bases, J shed 4 bases, and the junction held 12 bases outside the gene matches. CDR3 nucleotide sequence: TGTGCCAGCAGCCAGGGGCGGGAGGGCCAGGGGCGAGAGACCCAGTACTTC. This gives the protein CASSQGREGQGRETQYF.

This clone was detected only a few times. This chain connects TRBV6-5 to TRBJ2-2; 8 bases fit TRBD1. Trimming removed 4 bases from V and 1 base from J; junction bases left unmatched: 2. Germline V gene sequence: CDR1 MNHEY, CDR2 SVGAGI. This CDR3 has 15 residues. The DNA of the CDR3 is TGTGCCAGCAGTTTCGGGACAGGGAACACCGGGGAGCTGTTTTTT. Translated: CASSFGTGNTGELFF.

CDR3 DNA sequence: TGTGCCAGCAGTTTTATTGGGGCCAACGTCCTGACTTTC. It specifies CASSFIGANVLTF. This chain uses TRBV27 with TRBJ2-6; D remains unclear. V lost 3 bases and J lost 3, with 3 bases in between. The CDR3 spans 13 residues. The germline CDR1 and CDR2 sequences are MNHEY and SMNVEV (reference sequence). Variable domain in full (rest from reference TRBV27 and TRBJ2-6): EAQVTQNPRYLITVTGKKLTVTCSQNMNHEYMSWYRQDPGLGLRQIYYSMNVEVTDKGDVPEGYKVSRKEKRNFPLILESPSPNQTSLYFCASSFIGANVLTFGAGSRLTVL.

The chain combines TRBV30 with TRBJ2-2, with a tentative D call TRBD1 (6 bases). Per germline, CDR1 GTSNPN and CDR2 SVGIG (reference sequence). This CDR3 comprises 13 residues. Between the trimmed V and J ends, which lost 3 bases and 4 bases, there was a span of 9 bases. The CDR3 DNA reads as TGTGCCTGGAGGGTACAGGGCACCGGGGAGCTGTTTTTT. Encoded protein: CAWRVQGTGELFF.

This clone showed up many times. The chain links TRBV2 to TRBJ2-7, with D maybe TRBD1 (5 bases). Germline-derived CDR1 and CDR2 are SNHLY and FYNNEI. The CDR3 consists of 14 residues. The germline V and J ends were trimmed by 6 bases and 2 bases, with 14 bases remaining between them. Here the CDR3 DNA reads TGTGCCAGCAGCGCCCAGGGTCCCCCCTACGAGCAGTACTTC. Amino acid sequence: CASSAQGPPYEQYF.

The chain employs TRBV5-8 and TRBJ2-7, with TRBD2 as a possible D gene (5 bases). Germline V gene data show CDR1 as SGHTS and CDR2 as YDEGEE. The V end was cut by 4 bases, the J end by 3 bases, with 17 bases between. This CDR3 contains 15 residues. The CDR3 protein is CASSRGPGSSYEQYF. Here the CDR3 DNA reads TGTGCCAGCAGCCGCGGACCGGGATCGAGCTACGAGCAGTACTTC.

This CDR3 reads CATKLAGFTDTQYF. CDR3 DNA sequence: TGTGCCACCAAACTAGCGGGATTCACAGATACGCAGTATTTT. This sequence joins TRBV28 and TRBJ2-3, with TRBD2 matching 10 bases. CDR1 and CDR2 (germline): MDHEN, SYDVKM. The CDR3 loop spans 14 amino acids. With V trimmed by 10 bases and J by 2 bases, 6 bases remained unmatched.

The chain has TRBV5-1 and TRBJ1-1; the D is unclear. Per the germline V gene, CDR1 is SGHRS and CDR2 is YFSETQ. V gave up 5 bases and J gave up 0 bases, with 14 bases separating them. The CDR3 is 15 residues long. CDR3: CASRLMEGMNTEAFF. In nucleotides, the CDR3 is TGCGCCAGCAGACTCATGGAGGGCATGAACACTGAAGCTTTCTTT.

J is TRBJ2-6 and V is TRBV6-1; D uncertain. V lost 4 bases to trimming and J lost 0 bases, with 7 bases between them. The CDR3 contains 15 residues. The germline CDR1 and CDR2 sequences are MNHNS and SASEGT. Here the CDR3 DNA reads TGTGCCAGCAGTGCCCACATCTCTGGGGCCAACGTCCTGACTTTC. Amino acids: CASSAHISGANVLTF.